Detailed here is one T cell receptor (beta chain). Germline V gene sequence: CDR1 KGHDR, CDR2 SFDVKD. Trimming left V 7 bases short and J 2 bases short, with 14 bases between. The CDR3 contains 15 residues. Produced via immunoSEQ multiplex PCR; TCRdb's table is partial and in-frame only. Of 250,000 to 300,000 clones listed, approximately 91% are singletons. This specimen comes from a study of blood T cell repertoires in COVID-19. The TCR comes from an older woman with acute or convalescent COVID-19. The sequenced material came from peripheral blood. V gene TRBV24-1 combines with J gene TRBJ2-1, with D perhaps matching TRBD1 (6 bases). The CDR3 DNA follows: TGTGCCACCAGCAGTCCGCGGACAGCCTACAATGAGCAGTTCTTC. Translation: CATSSPRTAYNEQFF.